This paragraph reports one TCR beta chain. This record comes from a study of tumor T cells in aggressive B-cell lymphoma. V was cut by 8 bases and J by 2 bases, with 10 bases left in between. This CDR3 contains 12 residues. CDR1 is MDHEN, CDR2 SYDVKM, per germline. Generated by immunoSEQ multiplex PCR, the TCRdb table keeps only in-frame clones and is missing some. The data contain some 3,500 clones, 92% of them singletons. The J gene is TRBJ2-7, the V gene TRBV28; D perhaps matches TRBD2 (6 bases). Input material: tumor tissue. The origin of this receptor is an adult with diffuse large B cell lymphoma. The CDR3 DNA follows: TGTGCCAGCCGGAGGGATACCTACGAGCAGTACTTC. It encodes CASRRDTYEQYF.